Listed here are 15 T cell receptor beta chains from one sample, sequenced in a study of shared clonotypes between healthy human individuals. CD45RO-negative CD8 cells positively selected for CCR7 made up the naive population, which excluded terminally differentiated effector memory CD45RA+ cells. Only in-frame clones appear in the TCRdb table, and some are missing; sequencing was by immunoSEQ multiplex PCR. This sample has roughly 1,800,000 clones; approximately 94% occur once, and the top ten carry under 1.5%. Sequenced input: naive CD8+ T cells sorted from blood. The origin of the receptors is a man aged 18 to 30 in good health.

The CDR3 sequence: CASSSGTGSYEQYF. CDR3 bases: TGTGCCAGCAGTTCCGGGACAGGGAGCTACGAGCAGTACTTC. The V call is TRBV6-6, the J call TRBJ2-7, with TRBD1 matching over 9 bases. Germline V gene sequence: CDR1 MNHNY, CDR2 SVGAGI (reference sequence). The CDR3 contains 14 residues. The ends lost 4 bases at V and 3 bases at J; junction bases unmatched: 4.

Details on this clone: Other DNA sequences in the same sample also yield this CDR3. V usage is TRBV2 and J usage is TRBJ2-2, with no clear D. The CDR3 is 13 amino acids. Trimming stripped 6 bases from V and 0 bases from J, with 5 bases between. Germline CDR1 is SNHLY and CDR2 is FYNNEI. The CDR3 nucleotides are TGTGCCAGCAGCGACCCGAACACCGGGGAGCTGTTTTTT. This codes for CASSDPNTGELFF.

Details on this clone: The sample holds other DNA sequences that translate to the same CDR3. The CDR3 is CASSLLDTQYF. CDR3 nucleotides: TGTGCCAGCAGCTTATTGGATACGCAGTATTTT. V is TRBV7-9 and J is TRBJ2-3; D is unclear. Germline CDR1 and CDR2: SEHNR and FQNEAQ (reference sequence). Trimming pared 2 bases from V and 6 bases from J, leaving 3 bases between. The CDR3 spans 11 residues.

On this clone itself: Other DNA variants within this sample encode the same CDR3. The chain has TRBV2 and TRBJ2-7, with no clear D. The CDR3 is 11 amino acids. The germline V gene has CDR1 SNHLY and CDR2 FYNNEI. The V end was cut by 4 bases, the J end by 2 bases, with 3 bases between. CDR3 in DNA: TGTGCCAGCAGTGGTACCTACGAGCAGTACTTC. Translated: CASSGTYEQYF.

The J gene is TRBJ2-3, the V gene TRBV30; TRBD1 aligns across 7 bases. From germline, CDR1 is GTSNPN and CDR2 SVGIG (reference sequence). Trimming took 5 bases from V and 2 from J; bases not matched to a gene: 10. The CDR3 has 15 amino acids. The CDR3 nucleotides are TGTGCCTGGGACGTTACAGGGGTGGCCACAGATACGCAGTATTTT. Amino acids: CAWDVTGVATDTQYF.

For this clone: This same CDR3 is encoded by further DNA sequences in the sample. Here the CDR3 reads CASSLLAGAYNEQFF. As DNA, the CDR3 is TGTGCCAGCAGCTTGCTAGCGGGAGCTTACAATGAGCAGTTCTTC. The chain links TRBV7-2 to TRBJ2-1; 10 bases align to TRBD2. From germline, CDR1 is SGHTA and CDR2 FQGNSA. This CDR3 has 15 amino acids. Germline trimming cut 3 bases from V and 4 bases from J; bases unmatched to any gene: 3.

The CDR3 sequence: CATSRGWGTGDSGSPSYEQYF. In nucleotides, the CDR3 is TGTGCCACCAGCAGAGGCTGGGGGACAGGGGATAGCGGGAGCCCTTCCTACGAGCAGTACTTC. This rearrangement joins TRBV15 to TRBJ2-7, with D tentatively TRBD1 (10 bases). Germline CDR1 reads LNHNV; CDR2 reads YYDKDF (reference sequence). Trimming removed 1 base at V and 1 base at J, with 29 bases between. This CDR3 contains 21 residues.

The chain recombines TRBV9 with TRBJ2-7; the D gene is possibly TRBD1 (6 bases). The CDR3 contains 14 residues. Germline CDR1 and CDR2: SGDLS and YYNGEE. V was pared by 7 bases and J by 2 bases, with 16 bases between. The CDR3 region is CASGGGRGAYEQYF. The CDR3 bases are TGTGCCAGCGGAGGTGGCAGGGGAGCCTACGAGCAGTACTTC.

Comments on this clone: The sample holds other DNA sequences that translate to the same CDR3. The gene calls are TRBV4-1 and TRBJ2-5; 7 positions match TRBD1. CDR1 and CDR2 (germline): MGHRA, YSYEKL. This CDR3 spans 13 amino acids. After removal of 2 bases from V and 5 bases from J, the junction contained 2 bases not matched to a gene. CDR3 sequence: CASSQRTGETQYF. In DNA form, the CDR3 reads TGCGCCAGCAGCCAACGGACAGGTGAGACCCAGTACTTC.

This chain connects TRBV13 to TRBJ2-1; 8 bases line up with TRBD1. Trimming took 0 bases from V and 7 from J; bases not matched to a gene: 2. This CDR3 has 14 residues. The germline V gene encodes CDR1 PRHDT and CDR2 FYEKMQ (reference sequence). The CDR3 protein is CASSLGGQGNEQFF. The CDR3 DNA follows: TGTGCCAGCAGCTTAGGAGGACAGGGAAATGAGCAGTTCTTC.

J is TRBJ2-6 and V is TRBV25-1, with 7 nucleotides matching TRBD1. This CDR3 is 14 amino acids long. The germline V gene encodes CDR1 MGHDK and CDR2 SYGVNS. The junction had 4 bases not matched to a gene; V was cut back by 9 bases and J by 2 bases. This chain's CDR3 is CASGTGAGANVLTF. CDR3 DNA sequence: TGTGCCAGTGGTACAGGGGCTGGGGCCAACGTCCTGACTTTC.

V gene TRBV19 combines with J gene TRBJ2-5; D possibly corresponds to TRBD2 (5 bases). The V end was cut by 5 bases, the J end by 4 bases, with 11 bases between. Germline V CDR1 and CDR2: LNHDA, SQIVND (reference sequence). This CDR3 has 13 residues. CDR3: CASSSLARETQYF. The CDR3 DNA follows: TGTGCCAGTAGTTCGCTAGCCAGAGAGACCCAGTACTTC.

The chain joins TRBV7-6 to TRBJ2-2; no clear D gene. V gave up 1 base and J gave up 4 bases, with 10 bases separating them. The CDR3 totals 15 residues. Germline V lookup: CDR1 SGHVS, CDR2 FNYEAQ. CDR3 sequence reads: CASSLVGLVTGELFF. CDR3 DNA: TGTGCCAGCAGCTTAGTAGGGCTAGTCACCGGGGAGCTGTTTTTT. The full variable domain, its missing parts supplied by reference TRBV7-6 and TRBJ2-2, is GAGVSQSPRYKVTKRGQDVALRCDPISGHVSLYWYRQALGQGPEFLTYFNYEAQQDKSGLPNDRFSAERPEGSISTLTIQRTEQRDSAMYRCASSLVGLVTGELFFGEGSRLTVL.

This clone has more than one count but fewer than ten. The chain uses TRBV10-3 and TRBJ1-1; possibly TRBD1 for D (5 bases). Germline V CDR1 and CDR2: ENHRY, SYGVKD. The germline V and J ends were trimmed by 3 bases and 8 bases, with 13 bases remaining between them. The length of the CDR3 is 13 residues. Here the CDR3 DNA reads TGTGCCATCAGTGAAGGGACGGTACACGAAGCTTTCTTT. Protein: CAISEGTVHEAFF.

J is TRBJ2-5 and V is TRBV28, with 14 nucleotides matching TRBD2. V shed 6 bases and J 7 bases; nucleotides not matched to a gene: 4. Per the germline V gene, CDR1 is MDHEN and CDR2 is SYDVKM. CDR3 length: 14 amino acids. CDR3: CASRAGLAGGTQYF. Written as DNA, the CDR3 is TGTGCCAGCAGGGCCGGACTAGCGGGGGGGACCCAGTACTTC.